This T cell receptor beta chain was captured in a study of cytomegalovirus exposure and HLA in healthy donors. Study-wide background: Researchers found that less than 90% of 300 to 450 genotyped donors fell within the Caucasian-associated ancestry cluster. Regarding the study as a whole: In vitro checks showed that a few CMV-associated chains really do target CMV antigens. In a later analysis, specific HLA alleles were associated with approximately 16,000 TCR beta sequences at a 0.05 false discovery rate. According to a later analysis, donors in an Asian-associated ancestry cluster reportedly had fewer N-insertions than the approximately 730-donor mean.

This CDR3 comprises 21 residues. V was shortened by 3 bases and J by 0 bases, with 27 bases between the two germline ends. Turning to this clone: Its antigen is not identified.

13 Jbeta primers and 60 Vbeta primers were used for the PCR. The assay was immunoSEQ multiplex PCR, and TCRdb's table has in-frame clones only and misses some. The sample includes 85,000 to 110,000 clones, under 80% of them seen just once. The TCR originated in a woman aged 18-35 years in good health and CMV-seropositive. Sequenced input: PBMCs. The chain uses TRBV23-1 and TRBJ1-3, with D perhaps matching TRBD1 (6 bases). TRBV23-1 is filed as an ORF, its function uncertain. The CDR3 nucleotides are TGCGCCAGCAGTCAGCCCACAATATTACTTAGGGACAAGAGCTCTGGAAACACCATATATTTT. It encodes CASSQPTILLRDKSSGNTIYF.